This is a list of T cell receptor beta chains from one sample in a study of T cell changes during pregnancy in multiple sclerosis. Measured with immunoSEQ multiplex PCR; TCRdb has only the in-frame clones, and not every one. The data contain 90,000 to 95,000 clones, roughly 93% of them singletons. The source was peripheral blood, collected in the first trimester of pregnancy. Receptors originate from a female donor with multiple sclerosis, enrolled in a pregnancy study. Both conserved end residues are part of each CDR3. The order of the fields is D gene, J gene, V gene, clone size, CDR3 DNA, CDR3 protein. A D gene is named only where the DNA matches it firmly. Clone size is stated in some rows and not others, as once, few, many or a class when expanded.

>TRBD1|TRBJ2-3|TRBV4-2|once
TGTGCCAGCGGAGTGGGGACAGGGGGCACAGATACGCAGTATTTT
CASGVGTGGTDTQYF
>TRBD2|TRBJ2-5|TRBV14|NA
TGTGCCAGCAGCCAGACAAGCGGGGGGGTGACCCAGTACTTC
CASSQTSGGVTQYF
>TRBD2|TRBJ2-1|TRBV2|NA
TGTGCCAGCAGTGTCTCACTAGCGGGGGGGTCCTCCTACAATGAGCAGTTCTTC
CASSVSLAGGSSYNEQFF
>TRBD1|TRBJ1-1|TRBV5-4|few
TGTGCCAGCAGATTGACAGGGGGGACTGAAGCTTTCTTT
CASRLTGGTEAFF
>TRBD1|TRBJ2-5|TRBV2|NA
TGTGCCAGCAGTGTACAAGGGACAGGAACCAAGACCCAGTACTTC
CASSVQGTGTKTQYF
>NA|TRBJ1-2|TRBV2|NA
TGTGCCAGAAACGACATACGCGGAGAGGGTGGCTACACCTTC
CARNDIRGEGGYTF
>TRBD2|TRBJ2-3|TRBV10-1|NA
TGCGCCAGCAGCGGGACTAACTCAGATACGCAGTATTTT
CASSGTNSDTQYF
>NA|TRBJ2-7|TRBV2|NA
TGTGCCAGCAGTGAAAGTTGGCCTGGGAGCTACGAGCAGTACTTC
CASSESWPGSYEQYF
>TRBD2|TRBJ2-7|TRBV14|NA
TGTGCCAGCAGCCAAGCGGGGGGGCCAATCCTCGAGCAGTACTTC
CASSQAGGPILEQYF
>NA|TRBJ1-2|TRBV6-6|NA
TGTGCCAGCAGTTACTCCACTCTGATCTATGGCTACACCTTC
CASSYSTLIYGYTF
>NA|TRBJ1-1|TRBV6-1|once
TGTGCCAGCACCCACACATTCATGAACACTGAAGCTTTCTTT
CASTHTFMNTEAFF
>NA|TRBJ2-7|TRBV19|NA
TGTGCCAGTAGTAGTCAGGGGCGTTCCTACGAGCAGTACTTC
CASSSQGRSYEQYF
>NA|TRBJ2-5|TRBV5-1|NA
TGCGCCAGCAGATCCGACGGGGAGACCCAGTACTTC
CASRSDGETQYF
>NA|TRBJ1-3|TRBV6-1|NA
TGTGCCAGCAGTGAATCGAGTCAGGCCTCTGGAAACACCATATATTTT
CASSESSQASGNTIYF
>TRBD1|TRBJ1-1|TRBV13|NA
TGTGCCAGCAGCTTCCGGACAGGGAGGCTAGAAGCTTTCTTT
CASSFRTGRLEAFF
>NA|TRBJ2-1|TRBV29-1|NA
TGCAGTCCCCCCAATCTAGGCGACAATGAGCAGTTCTTC
CSPPNLGDNEQFF
>TRBD2|TRBJ2-3|TRBV7-3|NA
TGTGCCAGCAGCTTAATAAGCGGGGGGGCCGAGGGTACAGATACGCAGTATTTT
CASSLISGGAEGTDTQYF